This TCR beta chain was recorded in a study of graft-versus-host responses after intestinal transplantation (dated by TCRdb to 2020 to 2023). For the wider study: Multivisceral, liver-intestinal, or isolated intestinal transplants were received by the recipients. Donor T cell macrochimerism was defined as a peak of at least 4% donor T cells among recipient peripheral blood mononuclear cells. The cohort enrolled about two dozen intestinal transplant recipients, one of whom was a retransplant, and 3 patients without pretransplant specimens were excluded. Instead of going to the commercial service, samples from a few later patients were sequenced in-house on an Illumina MiSeq and processed with MiXCR. Alloreactive clones were identified by sequencing pre-transplant mixed lymphocyte reaction products and comparing these products with unstimulated pre-transplant donor and recipient T cells. All recipients received anti-thymocyte globulin induction followed by maintenance tacrolimus and steroids for roughly 3 years. After intestinal transplantation, graft-versus-host and host-versus-graft alloreactive T cell clones in the graft, circulation and bone marrow were tracked using bulk TCR-beta CDR3 sequencing. General conclusions and limits of the study: GvH clones were detected in recipient bone marrow, and some of these GvH clones were observed earlier in ileal mucosa or blood, consistent with an intestinal mucosal origin. Early after transplant, peak levels of circulating GvH clones were associated with declines in HvG clones. Conclusions were limited by the relatively low number and heterogeneity of intestinal transplant patients. High GvH to HvG T cell clonal ratios were observed in the allografts of patients with donor T cell macrochimerism.

CDR1 and CDR2 (SGDLS, YYNGEE) derive from the germline V gene. The CDR3 measures 13 amino acids from cysteine to phenylalanine. Only CDR3 DNA is held: 39 bases, read in frame from base 1. V is reduced by 0 bases and J by 7 bases, leaving a spacing of 7 bases between them. Blood samples were collected up to 4 times in the first month after transplant and then at least monthly when available. In regard to this clone: What antigen it recognizes has not been identified. It has no much larger one-base neighbor in the sample; base qualities were not kept.

Receptors were amplified or captured by the immunoSEQ multiplex PCR assay. For most patients, high-throughput TCR-beta CDR3 sequencing of genomic DNA was performed by Adaptive Biotechnologies. The authors' analysis ran thus. TCR sequencing data for 18 patients were retrieved from Adaptive's ImmunoSEQ software; three other patients were processed with MiXCR and VDJtools. CDR3 nucleotide sequences shared between donor and recipient were removed because their origin could not be assigned. Alloreactive clones required at least 2-fold expansion over unstimulated cells and minimum CFSE-low frequency of 0.002% (template counts) or 0.001% (read counts). Mappable clones were those detected in sequenced pre-transplant spleen, lymph node, or MLR CFSE-low populations of the donor or recipient. The cumulative frequency of alloreactive clones was calculated as a percentage of all sequences, weighted by copy number. Imported from immuneACCESS, the table was reduced by TCRdb to in-frame sequences with V and J called. These copies leave out some clones; in studies compared against another copy, an unresolved V gene accounts for under half, and the cause of the remainder is not known. V, J and clone size are those of that table, while D and trimming were read from the DNA. Across this sample there are almost 20,000 clones, with around nine tenths seen only once. Roughly 9.4% of the sample is held by the ten biggest clonotypes.

Sequences were derived from PBMCs, sampled about 230 days after intestinal transplant. This sequence uses TRBV9 and TRBJ2-2, with no reliable assignment of the D segment. The TCR originated in a human patient who received an intestinal transplant, so some T cells may come from the graft donor. The DNA sequence reads TGTGCCAGCAGCGTAGCGGTCAGCGGGGAGCTGTTTTTT. Translated, it reads CASSVAVSGELFF.